This TCR beta chain was identified in a study of blood T cell repertoires in COVID-19 (dated by TCRdb to 2019 to 2021). About the investigation overall: Samples covering the acute and convalescent phases of COVID-19 were provided by collaborators in the United States, Italy and Spain. Subjects who had been exposed to COVID-19, were actively infected with it, or had recovered from it provided the deeply sampled blood TCRbeta repertoires that made up the dataset. Sample metadata almost always included a de-identified subject ID, COVID-19 status, age in years and sex. A freely available public database, intended as a resource for researchers studying the immune response to SARS-CoV-2, is where the repertoires were released. Samples were obtained from the ongoing ImmuneRACE study (first 160 participants) and from about 1,300 subjects provided by 6 global collaborators. The prospective study material was composed of cDNA or gDNA derived from T cells, B-cell-depleted T cells, or PBMCs. Where HLA class I and class II types were available, the types were taken from metadata supplied by the sample provider, not from assay-based typing. The full study reports these points: The quantity of clinical and demographic metadata differed by source and by participant and was supplied without curation.

Details on this clone: Which antigen it targets is not known. Per-base qualities were not stored, and no clone one base away is much larger.

The collaborating institutions used their own protocols to collect whole blood in K2EDTA tubes. For TCRbeta analysis, collaborator samples were shipped as frozen whole blood, as isolated PBMCs, or as DNA extracted from either sample type. As encoded in the germline V gene, CDR1 is SGHRS while CDR2 is YFSETQ. V loses 6 bases at its end and J loses 1 base; junction bases beyond the gene matches: 5. Counted from cysteine to phenylalanine, this CDR3 has 14 amino acids. The DNA shown is the 42-base CDR3, in frame from base 1. TCRbeta CDR3 regions were amplified from genomic DNA by means of the immunoSEQ Assay, a bias-controlled multiplex PCR. The paper's data handling went like this. The number of nucleated cells in each sample was estimated by amplification of reference gene primers within the assay. To quantify the absolute abundance of each unique TCRbeta CDR3 rearrangement, sequence reads were collapsed and filtered. For each sample, productive Simpson clonality was calculated as the square root of Simpson's diversity index over productive rearrangements. This immuneACCESS table, as held by TCRdb, lists in-frame sequences with V and J called but not all clones. Of the missing ones, under half trace to an unresolved V gene in checked studies; the others have no known cause. V and J calls and clone size are as listed in that table; D and trimming were resolved from the DNA. The table for this sample lists a few hundred thousand clones; 75% to 85% of them were counted only once. The ten most abundant clones make up 4.5% to 5.5% of the sample.

The sequenced material came from peripheral blood. This TCR came from a man aged 50-59 years with active or convalescent COVID-19. The rearrangement joined TRBV5-1 to TRBJ2-3, with TRBD2 matching 7 junction bases. The sequenced DNA: TGCGCCAGCATGGCTAGCGGCCGCACAGATACGCAGTATTTT. The resulting protein is CASMASGRTDTQYF.